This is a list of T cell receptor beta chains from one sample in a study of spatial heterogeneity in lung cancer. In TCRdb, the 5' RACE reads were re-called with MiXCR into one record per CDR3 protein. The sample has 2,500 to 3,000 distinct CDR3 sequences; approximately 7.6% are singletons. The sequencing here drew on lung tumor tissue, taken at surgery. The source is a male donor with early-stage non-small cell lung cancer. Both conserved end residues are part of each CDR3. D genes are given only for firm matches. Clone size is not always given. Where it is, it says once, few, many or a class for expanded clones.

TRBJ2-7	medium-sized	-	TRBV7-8	TGTGCCAGCAGCCAAGCCTACGAGCAGTACTTC	CASSQAYEQYF
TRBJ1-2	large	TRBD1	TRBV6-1	TGTGCCAGCATGGTGTCGGGACAGGGAGCGGAGGGGTATGGCTACACCTTC	CASMVSGQGAEGYGYTF
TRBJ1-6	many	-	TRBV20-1	TGCAGTGCTTCCCAGAGTTCACCCCTCCACTTT	CSASQSSPLHF
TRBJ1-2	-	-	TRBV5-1	TGCGCCAGCAGCGCTTTCCTATTTTTCCGGGACAATAACTATGGCTACACCTTC	CASSAFLFFRDNNYGYTF
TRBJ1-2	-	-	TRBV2	TGTGCCAGCAGGCCCCTCATTCCGGCAGGGAACTATGGCTACACCTTC	CASRPLIPAGNYGYTF
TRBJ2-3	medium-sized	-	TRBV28	TGTGCCAGCACGGAGAGCGCAGATACGCAGTATTTT	CASTESADTQYF
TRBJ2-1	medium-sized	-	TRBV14	TGTGCCAGCAACCGTGGGGGCGCTTACAATGAGCAGTTCTTC	CASNRGGAYNEQFF
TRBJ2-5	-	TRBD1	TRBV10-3	TGTGCCATCAACGGACAGGGGGCAGAGGAGACCCAGTACTTC	CAINGQGAEETQYF
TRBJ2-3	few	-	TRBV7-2	TGTGCCAGCAGCTTGGTCCCATGGGCAGATACGCAGTATTTT	CASSLVPWADTQYF
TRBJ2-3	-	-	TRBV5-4	TGTGCCAGCAGCCCGCCAGGGGAGAACACAGATACGCAGTATTTT	CASSPPGENTDTQYF
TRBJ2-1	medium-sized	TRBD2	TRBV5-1	TGCGCCAGCAGCCCGGGACTAGCGGGGCCTGGTGTTAATGAGCAGTTCTTC	CASSPGLAGPGVNEQFF
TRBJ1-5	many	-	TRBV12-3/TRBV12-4	TGTGCCAGCAGTTTCAGCAGGGATAATCAGCCCCAGCATTTT	CASSFSRDNQPQHF
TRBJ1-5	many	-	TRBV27	TGTGCCAGCAAAAGATTTCTTGGGGGCGATCAGCCCCAGCATTTT	CASKRFLGGDQPQHF
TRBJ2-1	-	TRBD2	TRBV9	TGTGCCAGCAGCCCCCGGACTAGGACTTCCTACAATGAGCAGTTCTTC	CASSPRTRTSYNEQFF
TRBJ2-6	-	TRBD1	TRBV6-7	TGTGCCAGCAGTCCTAAGCCCCCCCAGGGGGCTTCTGGGGCCAACGTCCTGACTTTC	CASSPKPPQGASGANVLTF
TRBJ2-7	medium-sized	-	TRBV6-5	TGTGCCAGCAGTTACTCATCCGCGAGCTCCTACGAGCAGTACTTC	CASSYSSASSYEQYF
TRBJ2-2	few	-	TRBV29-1	TGCAGCGTCGACAGGCAGGCCGGGGAGCTGTTTTTT	CSVDRQAGELFF
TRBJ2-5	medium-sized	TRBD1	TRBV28	TGTGCCAGCAGCCGCACAGGGGACGCGGAGACCCAGTACTTC	CASSRTGDAETQYF
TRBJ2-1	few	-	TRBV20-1	TGCAGTGCCCAGGGAACAGTCAATGAGCAGTTCTTC	CSAQGTVNEQFF
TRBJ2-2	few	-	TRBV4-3	TGCGCCAGCAGCCAAGTTTACTGGGACCCCGGGGAGCTGTTTTTT	CASSQVYWDPGELFF
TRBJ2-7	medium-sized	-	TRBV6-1	TGTGCCAGCAGTGGCGGGACAGCCCCTTCCTACGAGCAGTACTTC	CASSGGTAPSYEQYF
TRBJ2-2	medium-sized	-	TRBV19	TGTGCCAGTAGTCTTCAGAGCACTGTCGGGGAGCTTTTTTTT	CASSLQSTVGELFF
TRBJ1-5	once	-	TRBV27	TGTGCCAGCAGCGGGGGGGGGTATCAGCCCCAGCATTTT	CASSGGGYQPQHF
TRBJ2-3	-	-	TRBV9	TGTGCCAGCAGCGTAGAGAGGAGGACCACAGATACGCAGTATTTT	CASSVERRTTDTQYF
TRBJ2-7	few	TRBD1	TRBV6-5	TGTGCCAGCAGCCCGACAGGGGCCCGTCGGTACTTC	CASSPTGARRYF
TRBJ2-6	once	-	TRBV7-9	TGTGCCAGCAGCTTAGGCCCAGGGGCCACCTCTGGGGCCAACGTCCTGACTTTC	CASSLGPGATSGANVLTF
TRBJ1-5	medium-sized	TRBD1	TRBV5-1	TGCGCCAGCAGCGTTTCGGGACAGCCCAATCAGCCCCAGCATTTT	CASSVSGQPNQPQHF
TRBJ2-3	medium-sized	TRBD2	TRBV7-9	TGTGCCAGCAGCAGACTAGCCGACACAGATACGCAGTATTTT	CASSRLADTDTQYF
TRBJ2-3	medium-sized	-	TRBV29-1	TGCAGTGAAACGCAGGGTAGCACAGATACGCAGTATTTT	CSETQGSTDTQYF
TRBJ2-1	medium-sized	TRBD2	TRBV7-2	TGTGCCAGCAGCTCAGGAAGCGGGGCCTACAATGAGCAGTTCTTC	CASSSGSGAYNEQFF
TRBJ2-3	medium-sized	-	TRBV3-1	TGTGCCAGCAGCCAAGATTTAGGGCTGAATACGCAGTATTTT	CASSQDLGLNTQYF
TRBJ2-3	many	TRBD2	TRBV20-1	TGCAGTGCTGCGACTAGCGGGGGGGCCGGTTCTAGCACAGATACGCAGTATTTT	CSAATSGGAGSSTDTQYF
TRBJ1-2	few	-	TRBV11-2	TGTGCCAGCAGCCCCTTAAACTATGGCTACACCTTC	CASSPLNYGYTF
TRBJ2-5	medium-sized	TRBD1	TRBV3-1	TGTGCCAGCAGCCCCTTAGGGACAGGCCACCAAGAGACCCAGTACTTC	CASSPLGTGHQETQYF
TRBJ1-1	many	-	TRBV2	TGTGCCATCCGAAGGAATGAAGCTTTCTTT	CAIRRNEAFF
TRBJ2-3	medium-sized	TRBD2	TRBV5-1	TGCGCCAGCTCCCCGGGGACTAGCCTGACAAATACGCAGTATTTT	CASSPGTSLTNTQYF